The clone carrying this T cell receptor beta chain was seen many times. Its cognate antigen is unknown. Through template switching, a universal primer site was introduced, and the cDNA contained unique molecular identifiers. TCRdb reprocessed the 5' RACE reads via MiXCR and lists one record per CDR3 protein. The data hold 250,000 or so distinct CDR3 sequences, with approximately 7.3% observed a single time. These data originate in a study of identical twins. CDR3 length: 14 amino acids. Germline values: CDR1 ENHRY, CDR2 SYGVKD. V was trimmed by 6 bases and J by 3 bases, leaving 14 bases between them. Study findings and constraints: An excess of low generation probability was shown by twin-shared out-of-frame alpha sequences.

These same records also appear under a second study, on yellow fever vaccine responses in identical twins. From that second work: Twins' vaccine T cell responses were reported to seem partly convergent and partly personalized.

This sequence joins TRBV10-3 and TRBJ1-1, with D perhaps matching TRBD1 (5 bases). The sample comprised CD8+ T cells sorted from blood. The receptor's source is a woman between 18 and 29 years old in good health. CDR3 region: CAISDSEGHTEAFF. The CDR3 DNA follows: TGTGCCATCAGCGACAGCGAGGGGCACACTGAAGCTTTCTTT.